This TCR beta chain was found in a study of T cell changes during pregnancy in multiple sclerosis. With 4 bases clipped from V and 6 bases from J, the junction kept 9 bases outside the gene matches. CDR3 length: 13 amino acids. Germline CDR1 reads GTSNPN; CDR2 reads SVGIG (reference sequence). The repertoire was sequenced with immunoSEQ multiplex PCR; TCRdb's copy has only in-frame clones and lacks some. In the table there are fewer than 140,000 clones, 91% of which are singletons. The genes are TRBV30 and TRBJ2-7; TRBD1 matches at 7 bases. The sequence came from a female donor with multiple sclerosis, enrolled in a pregnancy study. The sequencing used peripheral blood, collected before pregnancy. CDR3 nucleotides: TGTGCCTGGAAGGGGGCCGGGGAGCCCGAGCAGTACTTC. Translating it yields CAWKGAGEPEQYF.